What follows describes a single TCR beta chain. This record belongs to a study of long-term antiretroviral therapy in people with HIV. Germline CDR1 reads SNHLY; CDR2 reads FYNNEI. Trimming removed 6 bases at V and 2 bases at J, with 14 bases between. The CDR3 runs 15 residues. With survey level as its setting, the immunoSEQ assay was v3.0. Method: immunoSEQ multiplex PCR; TCRdb's copy keeps in-frame clones and lacks some. The sample lists fewer than 40,000 clones, 90% to 95% occurring once. This material consisted of unsorted PBMCs, taken around 5.3 years after starting antiretroviral therapy. The V and J genes are TRBV2 and TRBJ2-1, with a tentative D call TRBD1 (6 bases). The receptor comes from a woman aged 45-59 years with HIV. The CDR3 loop is CASSGTGPTYNEQFF. CDR3 sequence (DNA): TGTGCCAGCAGCGGAACAGGGCCCACCTACAATGAGCAGTTCTTC.